Listed below are T cell receptor beta chains from one sample, sequenced in a study of blood T cell repertoires in COVID-19. Assay used: immunoSEQ multiplex PCR; TCRdb lists only in-frame clones, some missing. Of about 230,000 clones listed, approximately 85% are singletons. The sequencing input was peripheral blood. These receptors were collected from a man in his fifties or sixties with COVID-19, enrolled during active disease. The CDR3 runs from the conserved cysteine through the conserved F or W. The D gene is left open where the match is weak. Not all rows give a size; the values are once, few, many and, for expanded clones, a class.

clone size: .; V gene: TRBV29-1; J gene: TRBJ1-2; D gene: .; CDR3 protein: CSVEIDNRVHTF; CDR3 DNA: TGCAGCGTTGAGATTGATAACAGGGTACACACCTTC
clone size: .; V gene: TRBV5-4; J gene: TRBJ2-2; D gene: TRBD1; CDR3 protein: CASSERGQGLTGELFF; CDR3 DNA: TGTGCCAGCAGCGAGAGGGGACAGGGATTAACCGGGGAGCTGTTTTTT
clone size: .; V gene: TRBV12-3/TRBV12-4; J gene: TRBJ2-3; D gene: .; CDR3 protein: CASSRRREDTQYF; CDR3 DNA: TGTGCCAGTAGCCGACGGCGAGAAGATACGCAGTATTTT
clone size: .; V gene: TRBV4-3; J gene: TRBJ2-1; D gene: .; CDR3 protein: CASSLGGNEQFF; CDR3 DNA: TGCGCCAGCAGCCTTGGGGGGAATGAGCAGTTCTTC
clone size: .; V gene: TRBV24-1; J gene: TRBJ2-1; D gene: .; CDR3 protein: CATSTPVGSGNEQFF; CDR3 DNA: TGTGCCACCAGTACGCCGGTAGGGAGTGGCAATGAGCAGTTCTTC
clone size: .; V gene: TRBV7-6; J gene: TRBJ2-6; D gene: .; CDR3 protein: CASSPGTGFAGANVLTF; CDR3 DNA: TGTGCCAGCAGCCCGGGTACCGGGTTCGCTGGGGCCAACGTCCTGACTTTC
clone size: .; V gene: TRBV6-5; J gene: TRBJ2-1; D gene: TRBD1; CDR3 protein: CASSYWGTGDDEQFF; CDR3 DNA: TGTGCCAGCAGTTACTGGGGGACAGGGGACGATGAGCAGTTCTTC
clone size: .; V gene: TRBV5-6; J gene: TRBJ2-5; D gene: TRBD2; CDR3 protein: CASTERLALRETQYF; CDR3 DNA: TGTGCCAGCACCGAAAGACTAGCCCTTAGGGAGACCCAGTACTTC
clone size: .; V gene: TRBV30; J gene: TRBJ1-2; D gene: .; CDR3 protein: CAWNPGGGGGYTF; CDR3 DNA: TGTGCCTGGAATCCTGGGGGGGGCGGTGGCTACACCTTC
clone size: .; V gene: TRBV5-1; J gene: TRBJ2-1; D gene: .; CDR3 protein: CASSPAGSSYNEQFF; CDR3 DNA: TGCGCCAGCAGCCCGGCAGGCTCTTCCTACAATGAGCAGTTCTTC
clone size: .; V gene: TRBV18; J gene: TRBJ2-7; D gene: TRBD2; CDR3 protein: CASSQAGEAYEQYF; CDR3 DNA: TGTGCCAGCTCCCAAGCGGGGGAGGCCTACGAGCAGTACTTC
clone size: .; V gene: TRBV2; J gene: TRBJ1-5; D gene: .; CDR3 protein: CASSEGGIQPQHF; CDR3 DNA: TGTGCCAGCAGTGAGGGGGGGATTCAGCCCCAGCATTTT
clone size: .; V gene: TRBV5-1; J gene: TRBJ2-2; D gene: .; CDR3 protein: CASSSTTNTGELFF; CDR3 DNA: TGCGCCAGCAGCTCCACAACGAACACCGGGGAGCTGTTTTTT
clone size: .; V gene: TRBV2; J gene: TRBJ1-3; D gene: .; CDR3 protein: CASNSGPGNTIYF; CDR3 DNA: TGTGCCAGCAATTCAGGGCCCGGAAACACCATATATTTT
clone size: .; V gene: TRBV4-1; J gene: TRBJ2-1; D gene: .; CDR3 protein: CASSLQPPNEQFF; CDR3 DNA: TGCGCCAGCAGCCTACAACCCCCCAATGAGCAGTTCTTC
clone size: .; V gene: TRBV27; J gene: TRBJ1-1; D gene: TRBD1; CDR3 protein: CAIQTGSGEAFF; CDR3 DNA: TGTGCCATCCAGACAGGGTCGGGTGAAGCTTTCTTT
clone size: .; V gene: TRBV6-5; J gene: TRBJ1-2; D gene: TRBD1; CDR3 protein: CASSYVRDSTYGYTF; CDR3 DNA: TGTGCCAGCAGTTACGTCCGGGACAGTACCTATGGCTACACCTTC
clone size: few; V gene: TRBV7-3; J gene: TRBJ2-3; D gene: .; CDR3 protein: CASSLTSTGTDTQYF; CDR3 DNA: TGTGCCAGCAGCTTAACTAGTACTGGCACAGATACGCAGTATTTT
clone size: .; V gene: TRBV9; J gene: TRBJ2-5; D gene: TRBD1; CDR3 protein: CASSAGTVQETQYF; CDR3 DNA: TGTGCCAGCAGCGCCGGGACAGTTCAAGAGACCCAGTACTTC
clone size: .; V gene: TRBV2; J gene: TRBJ1-5; D gene: .; CDR3 protein: CASSPGGRSNQPQHF; CDR3 DNA: TGTGCCAGCAGCCCGGGGGGCCGGAGCAATCAGCCCCAGCATTTT
clone size: .; V gene: TRBV21-1; J gene: TRBJ1-4; D gene: .; CDR3 protein: CASSKMPGKLNEKLFF; CDR3 DNA: TGTGCCAGCAGCAAAATGCCCGGTAAACTTAATGAAAAACTGTTTTTT
clone size: .; V gene: TRBV27; J gene: TRBJ2-7; D gene: .; CDR3 protein: CASSLSGGARNEQYF; CDR3 DNA: TGTGCCAGCAGTTTATCGGGCGGGGCGCGGAACGAGCAGTACTTC
clone size: .; V gene: TRBV2; J gene: TRBJ1-2; D gene: TRBD1; CDR3 protein: CASSANYPGTGSGYTF; CDR3 DNA: TGTGCCAGCAGTGCGAATTATCCCGGGACAGGGAGTGGCTACACCTTC
clone size: .; V gene: TRBV7-2; J gene: TRBJ2-3; D gene: .; CDR3 protein: CASSRGREDTQYF; CDR3 DNA: TGTGCCAGCAGCCGGGGACGGGAGGATACGCAGTATTTT
clone size: .; V gene: TRBV5-1; J gene: TRBJ2-1; D gene: TRBD1; CDR3 protein: CASSLGTGVNEQFF; CDR3 DNA: TGCGCCAGCAGCCTCGGGACAGGGGTCAATGAGCAGTTCTTC
clone size: .; V gene: TRBV27; J gene: TRBJ1-5; D gene: .; CDR3 protein: CASSFAGGRDQPQHF; CDR3 DNA: TGTGCCAGCAGTTTTGCGGGGGGGCGGGATCAGCCCCAGCATTTT
clone size: .; V gene: TRBV6-4; J gene: TRBJ2-1; D gene: TRBD1; CDR3 protein: CASSSSTGGYEQFF; CDR3 DNA: TGTGCCAGCAGCTCTTCGACAGGGGGCTATGAGCAGTTCTTC
clone size: once; V gene: TRBV24-1; J gene: TRBJ2-2; D gene: TRBD1; CDR3 protein: CATSDNRGRNTGELFF; CDR3 DNA: TGTGCCACCAGTGACAACAGGGGCCGGAACACCGGGGAGCTGTTTTTT
clone size: .; V gene: TRBV10-2; J gene: TRBJ2-7; D gene: .; CDR3 protein: CASSETQPGYEQYF; CDR3 DNA: TGCGCCAGCAGTGAGACCCAACCGGGCTACGAGCAGTACTTC
clone size: .; V gene: TRBV11-2; J gene: TRBJ2-7; D gene: TRBD2; CDR3 protein: CASSLELARTYEQYF; CDR3 DNA: TGTGCCAGCAGCTTAGAACTAGCGCGGACCTACGAGCAGTACTTC
clone size: .; V gene: TRBV5-1; J gene: TRBJ2-1; D gene: TRBD2; CDR3 protein: CASSLTSGGYEQFF; CDR3 DNA: TGCGCCAGCAGCTTAACTAGCGGGGGGTATGAGCAGTTCTTC
clone size: .; V gene: TRBV11-3; J gene: TRBJ2-3; D gene: .; CDR3 protein: CASSPGSNLGTQYF; CDR3 DNA: TGTGCCAGCAGCCCCGGGTCCAATCTTGGTACGCAGTATTTT
clone size: .; V gene: TRBV7-2; J gene: TRBJ1-4; D gene: .; CDR3 protein: CASSLPGAGEKLFF; CDR3 DNA: TGTGCCAGCAGCTTACCAGGGGCGGGTGAAAAACTGTTTTTT